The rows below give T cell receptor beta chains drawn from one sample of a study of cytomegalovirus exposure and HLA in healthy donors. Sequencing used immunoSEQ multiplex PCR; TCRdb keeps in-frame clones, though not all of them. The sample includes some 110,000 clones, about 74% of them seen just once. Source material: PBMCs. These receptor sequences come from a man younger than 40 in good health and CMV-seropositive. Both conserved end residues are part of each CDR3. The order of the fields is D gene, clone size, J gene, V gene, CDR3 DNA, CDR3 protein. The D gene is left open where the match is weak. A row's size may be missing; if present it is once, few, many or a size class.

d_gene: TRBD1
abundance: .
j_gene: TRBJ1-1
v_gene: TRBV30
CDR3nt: TGTGCCTGGGGACAGGCTAACACTGAAGCTTTCTTT
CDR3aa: CAWGQANTEAFF

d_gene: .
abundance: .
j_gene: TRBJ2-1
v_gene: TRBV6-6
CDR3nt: TGTGCCAGCAGTTATGAGGAATACAATGAGCAGTTCTTC
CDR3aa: CASSYEEYNEQFF

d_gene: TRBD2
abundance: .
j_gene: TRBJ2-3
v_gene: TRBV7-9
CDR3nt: TGTGCCAGCAGCTTAAAGACCTCGACAGCGGGGGGGTCAGATACGCAGTATTTT
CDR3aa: CASSLKTSTAGGSDTQYF

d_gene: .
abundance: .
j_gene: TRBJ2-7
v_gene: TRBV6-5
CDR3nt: TGTGCCAGCCACAGTTCCTACGAGCAGTACTTC
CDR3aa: CASHSSYEQYF

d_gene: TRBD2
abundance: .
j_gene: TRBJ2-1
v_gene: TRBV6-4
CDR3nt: TGTGCCAGCAGTGACTCTAGTGCGGGGGGGGGTGAGCAGTTCTTC
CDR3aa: CASSDSSAGGGEQFF

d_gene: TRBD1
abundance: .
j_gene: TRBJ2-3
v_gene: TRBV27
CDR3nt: TGTGCCAGCAGTTTATCGGGGCGACGGACAGGTCGAAGCACAGATACGCAGTATTTT
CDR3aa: CASSLSGRRTGRSTDTQYF

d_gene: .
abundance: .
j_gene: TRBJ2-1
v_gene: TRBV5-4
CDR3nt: TGTGCCAGCAGCCCCGGACAGAGGGAAGACGAGCAGTTCTTC
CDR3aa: CASSPGQREDEQFF

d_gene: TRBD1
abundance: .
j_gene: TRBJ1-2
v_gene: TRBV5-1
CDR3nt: TGCGCCAGCAGCGGCGGGACAGGGGTTACCTATGGCTACACCTTC
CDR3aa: CASSGGTGVTYGYTF

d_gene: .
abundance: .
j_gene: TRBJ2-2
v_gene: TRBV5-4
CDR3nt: TGTGCCAGCAGCTCCTTAACGAACACCGGGGAGCTGTTTTTT
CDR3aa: CASSSLTNTGELFF

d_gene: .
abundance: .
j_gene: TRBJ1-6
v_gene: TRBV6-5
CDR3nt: TGTGCCAGCAGTTACTCGTGGGGAGGGGATTCACCCCTCCACTTT
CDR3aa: CASSYSWGGDSPLHF

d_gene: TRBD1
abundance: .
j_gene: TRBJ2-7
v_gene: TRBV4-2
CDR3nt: TGTGCCAGCAGCCAATCTTGGGACAGGACCCTCTCCTACGAGCAGTACTTC
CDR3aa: CASSQSWDRTLSYEQYF

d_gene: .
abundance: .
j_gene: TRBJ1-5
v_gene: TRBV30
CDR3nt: TGTGCCTGGGGGCGACAGTCGAATCAGCCCCAGCATTTT
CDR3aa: CAWGRQSNQPQHF

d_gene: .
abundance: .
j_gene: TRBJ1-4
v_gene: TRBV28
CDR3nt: TGTGCCAGCAGTTTGGCCGGGGAAAAACTGTTTTTT
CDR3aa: CASSLAGEKLFF

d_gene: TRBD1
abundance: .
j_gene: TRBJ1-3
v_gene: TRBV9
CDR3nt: TGTGCCAGCAGCGTAGCCCAGGGGGCCTCTGGAAACACCATATATTTT
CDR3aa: CASSVAQGASGNTIYF

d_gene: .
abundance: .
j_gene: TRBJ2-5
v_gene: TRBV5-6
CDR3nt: TGTGCCAGCCAGACAAACGCCGTGGGAGAGCAGTACTTC
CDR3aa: CASQTNAVGEQYF

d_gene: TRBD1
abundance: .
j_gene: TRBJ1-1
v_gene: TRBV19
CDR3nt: TGTGCCAGTAGTGCAGGGGGAACTGAAGCTTTCTTT
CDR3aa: CASSAGGTEAFF

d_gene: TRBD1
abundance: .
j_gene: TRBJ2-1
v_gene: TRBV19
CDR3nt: TGTGCCAGTAGTATTACAGGGGCTTTAGAGCAGTTCTTC
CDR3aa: CASSITGALEQFF

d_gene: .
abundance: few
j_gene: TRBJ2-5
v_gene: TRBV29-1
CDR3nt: TGCAGCGTTGATATGGCCCCAGGGGAGACCCAGTACTTC
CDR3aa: CSVDMAPGETQYF

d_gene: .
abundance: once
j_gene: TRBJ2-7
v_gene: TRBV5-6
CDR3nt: TGTGCCAGCAGCTTGGCCTGGCCCCCCAGCTCCTACGAGCAGTACTTC
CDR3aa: CASSLAWPPSSYEQYF

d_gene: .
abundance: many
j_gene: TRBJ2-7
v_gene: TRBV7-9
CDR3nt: TGTGCCAGCAGCCGTACAGGGGGGGGTTACGAGCAGTACTTC
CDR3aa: CASSRTGGGYEQYF

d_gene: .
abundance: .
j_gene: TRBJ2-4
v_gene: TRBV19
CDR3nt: TGTGCCAGTAGTATGCAGGGGATGGGGAACATTCAGTACTTC
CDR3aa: CASSMQGMGNIQYF

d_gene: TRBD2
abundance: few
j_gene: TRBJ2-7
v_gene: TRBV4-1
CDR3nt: TGCGCCAGCGGAATACTAGCGGAGCCCTACGAGCAGTACTTC
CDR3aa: CASGILAEPYEQYF

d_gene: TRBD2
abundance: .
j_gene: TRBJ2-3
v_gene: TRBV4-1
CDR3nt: TGCGCCAGCAGCCACCAGCGGGGAACAGATACGCAGTATTTT
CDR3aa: CASSHQRGTDTQYF

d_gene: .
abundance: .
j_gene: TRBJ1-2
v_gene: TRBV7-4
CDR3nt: TGTGCCAGCAGCTCCCGGGGGGATGGCTACACCTTC
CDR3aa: CASSSRGDGYTF

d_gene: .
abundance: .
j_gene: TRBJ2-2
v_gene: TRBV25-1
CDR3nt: TGTGCCAGCAGTCTGGACTACTCCGCACGGGGCACCGGGGAGCTGTTTTTT
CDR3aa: CASSLDYSARGTGELFF

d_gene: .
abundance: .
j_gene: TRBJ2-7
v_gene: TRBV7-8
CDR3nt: TGTGCCAGCAGCTCTCTGCGGGTTGGCGAGCAGTACTTC
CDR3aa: CASSSLRVGEQYF

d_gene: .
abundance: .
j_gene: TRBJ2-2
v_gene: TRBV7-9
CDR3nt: TGTGCCAGCAGCTACAGGACGTCGCTGACCGGGGAGCTGTTTTTT
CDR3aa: CASSYRTSLTGELFF

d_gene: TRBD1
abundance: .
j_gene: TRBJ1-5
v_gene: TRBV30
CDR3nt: TGTGCCTCGAGCCAGACAGGGCGAGGTCAGCCCCAGCATTTT
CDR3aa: CASSQTGRGQPQHF

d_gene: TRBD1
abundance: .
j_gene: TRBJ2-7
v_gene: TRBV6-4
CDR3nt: TGTGCCACGGGACAGGGAAGACCCTACGAGCAGTACTTC
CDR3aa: CATGQGRPYEQYF

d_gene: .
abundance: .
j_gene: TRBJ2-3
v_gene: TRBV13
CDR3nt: TGTGCCAGCAGCTTAGACTACCCTAGCACAGATACGCAGTATTTT
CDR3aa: CASSLDYPSTDTQYF

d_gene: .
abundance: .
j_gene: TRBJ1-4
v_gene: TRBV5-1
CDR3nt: TGCGCCAGCAGCTTGGGGGGGGGTTTGGTGAGAGAAAAACTGTTTTTT
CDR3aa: CASSLGGGLVREKLFF

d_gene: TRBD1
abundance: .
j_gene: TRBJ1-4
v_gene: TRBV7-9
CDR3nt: TGTGCCAGCAGCCCTGGGACAGGGAATGAAAAACTGTTTTTT
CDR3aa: CASSPGTGNEKLFF

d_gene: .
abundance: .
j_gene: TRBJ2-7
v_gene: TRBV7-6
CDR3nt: TGTGCCAGCAGCTTAGGCGAGGTCTACGAGCAGTACTTC
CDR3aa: CASSLGEVYEQYF

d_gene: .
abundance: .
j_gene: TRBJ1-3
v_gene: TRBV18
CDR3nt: TGTGCCAGCTCACCAAGGCAGGGCGGAGGAAACACCATATATTTT
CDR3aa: CASSPRQGGGNTIYF

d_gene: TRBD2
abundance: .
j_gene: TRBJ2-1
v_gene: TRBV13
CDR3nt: TGTGCCAGCAGCTTAGAGCAGGGAGGGAATGAGCAGTTCTTC
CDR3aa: CASSLEQGGNEQFF

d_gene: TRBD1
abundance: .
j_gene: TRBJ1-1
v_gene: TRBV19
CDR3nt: TGTGCCAGTAGTCTCGGACAGGGGAACACTGAAGCTTTCTTT
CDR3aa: CASSLGQGNTEAFF

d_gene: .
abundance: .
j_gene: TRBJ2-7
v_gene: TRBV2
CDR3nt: TGTGCCAGCAGTGTCACGGGCGGGCCTACCTACGAGCAGTACTTC
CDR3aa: CASSVTGGPTYEQYF

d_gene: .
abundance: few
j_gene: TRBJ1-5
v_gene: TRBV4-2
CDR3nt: TGTGCCAGCAGCCCTACGGGGGGGAGCAATCAGCCCCAGCATTTT
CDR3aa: CASSPTGGSNQPQHF

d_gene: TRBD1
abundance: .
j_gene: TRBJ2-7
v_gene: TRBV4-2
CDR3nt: TGTGCCAGCACTCCCGGGACAGGCGGCTACGAGCAGTACTTC
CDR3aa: CASTPGTGGYEQYF

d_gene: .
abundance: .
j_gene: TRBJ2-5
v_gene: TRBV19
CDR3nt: TGTGCCAGTAGTATTACCGGTACGGAGGAGACCCAGTACTTC
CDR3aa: CASSITGTEETQYF

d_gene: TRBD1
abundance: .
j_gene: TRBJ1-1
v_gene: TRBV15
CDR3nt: TGCGCCACCAGCGGGGGACAGGGTAACACTGAAGCTTTCTTT
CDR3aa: CATSGGQGNTEAFF

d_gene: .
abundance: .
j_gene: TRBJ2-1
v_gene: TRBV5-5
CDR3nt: TGTGCCAGCAGCTTGACTAGGAGCTCCTACAATGAGCAGTTCTTC
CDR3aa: CASSLTRSSYNEQFF

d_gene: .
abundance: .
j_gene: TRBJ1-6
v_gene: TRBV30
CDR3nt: TGTGCCTGGGGAGGACCGGACTATAATTCACCCCTCCACTTT
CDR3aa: CAWGGPDYNSPLHF

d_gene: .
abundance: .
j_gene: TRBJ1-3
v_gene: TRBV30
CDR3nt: TGTGCCTGGAGTTTACAGGGTGGAAACACCATATATTTT
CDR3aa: CAWSLQGGNTIYF

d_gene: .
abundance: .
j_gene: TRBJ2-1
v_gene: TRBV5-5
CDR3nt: TGTGCCAGCAGCTTGGCCTTCTTTCACCCCGGCTACAATGAGCAGTTCTTC
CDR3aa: CASSLAFFHPGYNEQFF

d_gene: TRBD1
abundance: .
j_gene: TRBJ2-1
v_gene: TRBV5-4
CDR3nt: TGTGCCAGCAGCTGGGGGCAGGGGGCTGGCAATGAGCAGTTCTTC
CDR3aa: CASSWGQGAGNEQFF

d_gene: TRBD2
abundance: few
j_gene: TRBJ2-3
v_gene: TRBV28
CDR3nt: TGTGCCAGCAGTCCCGGGACTAGTGAGACAGATACGCAGTATTTT
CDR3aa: CASSPGTSETDTQYF

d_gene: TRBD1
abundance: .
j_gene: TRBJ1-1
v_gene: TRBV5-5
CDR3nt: TGTGCCAGCAGCTTGGCTGACAGGGGTCTCACTGAAGCTTTCTTT
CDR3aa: CASSLADRGLTEAFF

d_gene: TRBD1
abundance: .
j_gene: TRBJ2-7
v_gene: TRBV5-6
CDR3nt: TGTGCCAGCAGCTTCGGACAGGGAGTCTACGAGCAGTACTTC
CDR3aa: CASSFGQGVYEQYF

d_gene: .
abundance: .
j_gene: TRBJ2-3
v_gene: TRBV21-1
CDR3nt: TGTGCCAGCAGCCGACTTCTAGCGGACTATAGCACAGATACGCAGTATTTT
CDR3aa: CASSRLLADYSTDTQYF

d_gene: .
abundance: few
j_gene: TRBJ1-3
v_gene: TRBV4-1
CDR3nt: TGCGCCAGCAGTCGCGGACTGATCTCTGGAAACACCATATATTTT
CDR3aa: CASSRGLISGNTIYF

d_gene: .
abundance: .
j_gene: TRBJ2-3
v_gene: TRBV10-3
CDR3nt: TGTGCCATCAGTGATATTCAACAGGGTGAGACAGATACGCAGTATTTT
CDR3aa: CAISDIQQGETDTQYF

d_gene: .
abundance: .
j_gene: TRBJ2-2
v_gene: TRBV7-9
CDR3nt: TGTGCCAGCAGCCCAGAGGTCTACGGTCCCGGGGAGCTGTTTTTT
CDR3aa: CASSPEVYGPGELFF

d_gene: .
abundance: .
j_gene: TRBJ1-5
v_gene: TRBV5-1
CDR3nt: TGCGCCAGCAGCCTTTCAGGGGATCAGCCCCAGCATTTT
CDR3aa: CASSLSGDQPQHF

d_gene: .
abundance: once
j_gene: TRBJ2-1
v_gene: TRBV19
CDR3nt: TGTGCCAGCTCTCCAGGGGCGGAAAATGAGCAGTTCTTC
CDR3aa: CASSPGAENEQFF

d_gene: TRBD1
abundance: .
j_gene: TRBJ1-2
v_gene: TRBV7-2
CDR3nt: TGTGCCAGCAGCAAAACAGGGGGTGAGCGACATGGCTACCCCTTC
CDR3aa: CASSKTGGERHGYPF

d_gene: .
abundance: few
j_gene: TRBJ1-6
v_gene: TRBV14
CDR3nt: TGTGCCAGCAGCCTGACAGGCGATTCACCCCTCCACTTT
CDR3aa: CASSLTGDSPLHF

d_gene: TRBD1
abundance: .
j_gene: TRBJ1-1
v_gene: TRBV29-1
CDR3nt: TGCAGCGCCAGAGACAGGGGGGGTGAAGCTTTCTTT
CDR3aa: CSARDRGGEAFF

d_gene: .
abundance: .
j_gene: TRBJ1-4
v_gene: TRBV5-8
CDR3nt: TGTGCCAGCAGCTTTCTCAGGAGGGGTTCGAATGAAAAACTGTTTTTT
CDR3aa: CASSFLRRGSNEKLFF

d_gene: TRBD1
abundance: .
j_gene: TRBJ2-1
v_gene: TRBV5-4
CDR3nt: TGTGCCAGCAGCTTCCGGGACAGCAACAATGAGCAGTTCTTC
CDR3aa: CASSFRDSNNEQFF